The next 5 T cell receptor beta chains were all read from a single sample in a study of blood T cell repertoires in COVID-19. Clones were read by immunoSEQ multiplex PCR, and TCRdb kept only the in-frame ones, dropping some. The table has around 250,000 clones, about 89% seen once. The sequenced sample consisted of PBMCs or T cells enriched from blood (not recorded which). The receptors originated from a human donor in a cohort exposed to, infected with or recovered from COVID-19 (not recorded which). The donor label of this sample is uncertain.

CDR3: CASSPRVGRNTF. The DNA of the CDR3 is TGTGCCAGCAGCCCCCGGGTAGGGAGGAACACCTTC. The chain joins TRBV21-1 to TRBJ1-2. TRBV21-1 is a recognized pseudogene. The CDR3 runs to 12 residues.

V usage is TRBV18 and J usage is TRBJ1-1, with 7 bases that match TRBD1. CDR1 KGHSH and CDR2 LQKENI come from the germline V gene. CDR3 size: 14 residues. The V and J ends lost 3 bases and 6 bases, in that order; junction bases with no gene match: 7. The CDR3 region is CASSPQDRSSEAFF. The CDR3 nucleotides read TGTGCCAGCTCACCCCAGGACAGGAGTTCTGAAGCTTTCTTT. Supplemented by reference TRBV18 and TRBJ1-1, the full variable domain reads NAGVMQNPRHLVRRRGQEARLRCSPMKGHSHVYWYRQLPEEGLKFMVYLQKENIIDESGMPKERFSAEFPKEGPSILRIQQVVRGDSAAYFCASSPQDRSSEAFFGQGTRLTVV.

The J gene is TRBJ1-6, the V gene TRBV10-3, with D unresolved. Trimming pared 6 bases from V and 9 bases from J, leaving 15 bases between. The CDR3 is 14 amino acids. CDR1 ENHRY and CDR2 SYGVKD come from the germline V gene. The CDR3 spells CAIRQEASISPLHF. CDR3 DNA: TGTGCCATCAGGCAGGAGGCCAGCATTTCACCCCTCCACTTT.

This chain connects TRBV27 to TRBJ1-1; 8 nucleotides line up with TRBD1. V lost 6 bases, J lost 4 bases, and 13 bases stayed unmatched. The CDR3 sequence is 16 residues long. From germline, CDR1 is MNHEY and CDR2 SMNVEV (reference sequence). CDR3 in DNA: TGTGCCAGCAGGCCACTTCAGGGGGCGCCTAGCACTGAAGCTTTCTTT. Translated, it gives CASRPLQGAPSTEAFF.

The chain carries TRBV19 and TRBJ1-2; D is perhaps TRBD1 (5 bases). This CDR3 comprises 12 residues. Germline V gives CDR1 LNHDA, CDR2 SQIVND (reference sequence). Trimming pared 3 bases from V and 8 bases from J, leaving 10 bases between. The CDR3 nucleotides read TGTGCCAGTAGTATGGGGGGGATCGGCTACACCTTC. As protein: CASSMGGIGYTF.